Listed below are T cell receptor beta chains from one sample, sequenced in a study of radiotherapy plus CTLA-4 blockade in lung cancer. Only in-frame clones appear in the TCRdb table, and some are missing; sequencing was by immunoSEQ multiplex PCR. The sample consists of roughly 98,000 clones, about 83% of them appearing once. Material: peripheral blood, obtained from a patient treated with radiotherapy plus ipilimumab. The receptors here all came from a human donor with non-small cell lung cancer that progressed on radiotherapy plus ipilimumab. Each CDR3 is given with its conserved first and last residue. The order of the fields is CDR3 protein, CDR3 DNA, D gene, V gene, J gene, clone size. D genes are given only for firm matches. The size of a clone is reported for some rows only, either as once, few or many, or as a class for expanded clones.

CASSLVGGANEKLFF	TGCGCCAGCAGCTTGGTAGGGGGGGCTAATGAAAAACTGTTTTTT	-	TRBV5-1	TRBJ1-4	-
CASSLQGGAEGVSYGYTF	TGTGCCAGCAGCCTCCAGGGAGGGGCGGAAGGGGTTAGCTATGGCTACACCTTC	-	TRBV7-9	TRBJ1-2	-
CASRAGTVNEKLFF	TGCGCCAGCAGGGCCGGGACAGTAAATGAAAAACTGTTTTTT	TRBD1	TRBV5-1	TRBJ1-4	-
CASSQQTGGFGYTF	TGCGCCAGCAGCCAGCAGACAGGGGGGTTTGGCTACACCTTC	TRBD1	TRBV4-3	TRBJ1-2	-
CSATDRGGFF	TGCAGTGCAACAGACAGGGGAGGGTTCTTC	TRBD1	TRBV20-1	TRBJ2-1	-
CASSMPPRTGDSKPQHF	TGTGCCAGTAGTATGCCCCCCCGGACAGGGGATTCGAAGCCCCAGCATTTT	TRBD1	TRBV19	TRBJ1-5	-
CASSSGPGGGYGYTF	TGTGCCAGCAGCTCGGGCCCAGGGGGCGGCTATGGCTACACCTTC	TRBD1	TRBV5-4	TRBJ1-2	-
CASRAGGLNTGELFF	TGTGCCAGCAGGGCCGGAGGGCTGAACACCGGGGAGCTGTTTTTT	-	TRBV6-5	TRBJ2-2	once
CASSEWTLPETQYF	TGTGCCAGCAGTGAATGGACTCTCCCCGAGACCCAGTACTTC	-	TRBV25-1	TRBJ2-5	-
CASSPRGDEQYF	TGCGCCAGCAGCCCGCGGGGCGACGAGCAGTACTTC	-	TRBV4-1	TRBJ2-7	-
CASSLGGLAVGYEQYF	TGTGCCAGCAGCTTAGGGGGCCTAGCTGTGGGCTACGAGCAGTACTTC	-	TRBV7-8	TRBJ2-7	-
CAWSVGRFYGYTF	TGTGCCTGGAGTGTGGGTCGATTCTATGGCTACACCTTC	-	TRBV30	TRBJ1-2	once
CASSFPGKDEQYF	TGTGCCAGCAGCTTTCCAGGGAAGGACGAGCAGTACTTC	-	TRBV7-9	TRBJ2-7	-
CASSHRDAYEQYF	TGTGCCAGCAGCCACAGGGACGCCTACGAGCAGTACTTC	-	TRBV13	TRBJ2-7	-
CASSPISDTQYF	TGTGCCAGCAGCCCCATCTCAGATACGCAGTATTTT	-	TRBV7-2	TRBJ2-3	-
CAWSAQVTEAFF	TGTGCCTGGAGTGCCCAGGTAACTGAAGCTTTCTTT	-	TRBV30	TRBJ1-1	-
CASSPGTENSPLHF	TGTGCCAGCAGCCCCGGGACAGAGAATTCACCCCTCCACTTT	TRBD1	TRBV4-2	TRBJ1-6	once
CASSIGSQETQYF	TGTGCCAGTAGTATAGGATCCCAAGAGACCCAGTACTTC	-	TRBV19	TRBJ2-5	-
CAWSPRTTGTDTQYF	TGTGCCTGGAGCCCACGGACTACCGGCACAGATACGCAGTATTTT	-	TRBV30	TRBJ2-3	-
CASSMAGVGNQPQHF	TGTGCCAGTAGTATGGCCGGGGTAGGCAATCAGCCCCAGCATTTT	-	TRBV19	TRBJ1-5	-
CASQSWRGDSYNSPLHF	TGTGCCAGCCAATCCTGGAGAGGAGACTCCTATAATTCACCCCTCCACTTT	-	TRBV5-5	TRBJ1-6	-
CASSPRVGTEAFF	TGCGCCAGCAGCCCCAGGGTTGGCACTGAAGCTTTCTTT	-	TRBV5-1	TRBJ1-1	-
CASGTGTASEAFF	TGTGCCAGCGGAACCGGGACAGCTTCTGAAGCTTTCTTT	TRBD1	TRBV9	TRBJ1-1	-
CASSLEGGGTDTQYF	TGCGCCAGCAGCTTGGAGGGGGGAGGCACAGATACGCAGTATTTT	-	TRBV5-1	TRBJ2-3	-
CASSVEGGPTHGYTF	TGTGCCAGCAGCGTAGAGGGTGGTCCCACCCATGGCTACACCTTC	-	TRBV9	TRBJ1-2	-
CASSRTSGINEQYF	TGCGCCAGCAGCCGGACTAGCGGGATAAACGAGCAGTACTTC	TRBD2	TRBV5-1	TRBJ2-7	-
CASSVQETQYF	TGTGCCAGCAGCGTACAAGAGACCCAGTACTTC	-	TRBV7-9	TRBJ2-5	-
CASSLDSEVKQYF	TGTGCCAGCAGCTTAGACTCGGAGGTAAAACAGTACTTC	-	TRBV11-3	TRBJ2-7	few
CASSLVLVSDTQYF	TGTGCCAGCAGCTTGGTTTTAGTTTCAGATACGCAGTATTTT	-	TRBV7-9	TRBJ2-3	-
CASSQDRGPGAGNTIYF	TGCGCCAGCAGCCAAGATCGGGGGCCAGGGGCTGGAAACACCATATATTTT	-	TRBV4-1	TRBJ1-3	-
CASSLTGESSPLHF	TGTGCCAGCAGTCTTACAGGGGAAAGTTCACCCCTCCACTTT	TRBD1	TRBV6-1	TRBJ1-6	-
CASSGDRGTNYGYTF	TGTGCCAGCAGCGGCGACAGGGGGACTAACTATGGCTACACCTTC	TRBD1	TRBV9	TRBJ1-2	few
CASSSFAHPEAFF	TGTGCCAGCAGCTCCTTCGCACACCCTGAAGCTTTCTTT	-	TRBV7-9	TRBJ1-1	few
CASSQGSGPGGQFF	TGTGCCAGCAGCCAAGGGAGCGGCCCAGGGGGGCAGTTCTTC	TRBD1	TRBV4-2	TRBJ2-1	-
CASSYSTGRLNTEAFF	TGTGCCAGCAGTTACTCGACAGGGCGGCTGAACACTGAAGCTTTCTTT	TRBD1	TRBV6-5	TRBJ1-1	-
CATNARGANEKLFF	TGCGCCACCAACGCCCGGGGCGCGAATGAAAAACTGTTTTTT	-	TRBV10-2	TRBJ1-4	-
CASSPGLYEQYF	TGTGCCAGCAGCCCCGGTCTTTACGAGCAGTACTTC	-	TRBV7-2	TRBJ2-7	-
CASKGSPLLTDTQYF	TGTGCCAGCAAAGGGTCTCCACTTCTAACAGATACGCAGTATTTT	-	TRBV6-5	TRBJ2-3	-
CASSFTSFGELFF	TGTGCCAGCAGTTTCACTAGCTTCGGGGAGCTGTTTTTT	-	TRBV28	TRBJ2-2	-
CASSLGLNSYEQYF	TGTGCCAGCAGCTTGGGGCTGAATAGCTACGAGCAGTACTTC	-	TRBV5-6	TRBJ2-7	-
CASSVTGQTYGYTF	TGTGCCAGCAGCGTCACTGGACAGACCTATGGCTACACCTTC	-	TRBV5-6	TRBJ1-2	-
CASSLSGPETQYF	TGCGCCAGCAGCTTGTCGGGCCCGGAGACCCAGTACTTC	-	TRBV5-1	TRBJ2-5	-
CASSWDAPGGELFF	TGCGCCAGCAGCTGGGACGCACCTGGCGGGGAGCTGTTTTTT	-	TRBV5-1	TRBJ2-2	once
CASSLGPGQEYGYTF	TGTGCCAGCAGCTTAGGCCCTGGACAGGAGTATGGCTACACCTTC	TRBD1	TRBV11-1	TRBJ1-2	-
CASSLPVGPTGELFF	TGTGCCAGCAGTTTACCGGTAGGGCCCACCGGGGAGCTGTTTTTT	-	TRBV28	TRBJ2-2	-
CASSLDVGFTEAFF	TGTGCCAGCAGCTTAGATGTGGGGTTCACTGAAGCTTTCTTT	-	TRBV11-2	TRBJ1-1	-
CASSLGVGGEAFF	TGTGCCAGCAGCTTGGGCGTCGGGGGTGAAGCTTTCTTT	-	TRBV5-6	TRBJ1-1	-
CASSQVGLAPEQYF	TGCGCCAGCAGCCAAGTTGGACTAGCTCCCGAGCAGTACTTC	TRBD2	TRBV4-1	TRBJ2-7	-